This is a list of T cell receptor beta chains from one sample in a study of shared clonotypes between healthy human individuals. Data came from immunoSEQ multiplex PCR; TCRdb stores just in-frame clones and leaves some out. The sample includes over a million clones, around 74% of them seen just once. Sequencing was carried out using memory CD4+ T cells sorted from blood. The receptors here all came from a man in his late teens or twenties in good health. CDR3s leave out the opening cysteine and the closing phenylalanine or tryptophan.

TRBJ1-2	TRBV6-1	ASSEPEAHGYT
TRBJ2-6	TRBV9	ASSSRQGLGSGANVLT
TRBJ2-2	TRBV7-8	ASSLSGGQGTGELF
TRBJ2-1	TRBV19	ASSMRGWAEQF
TRBJ2-3	TRBV27	ASKGVRWIDTQY
TRBJ1-2	TRBV6-1	ASSEPGYGYT
TRBJ2-1	TRBV5-1	ASSLELADYNEQF
TRBJ2-3	TRBV6-1	ASSEVGDTQY
TRBJ1-2	TRBV7-9	ASSLGQGNYGYT
TRBJ2-2	TRBV25-1	ASSGGPKSSTGELF
TRBJ1-2	TRBV2	ASKDSSYGYT
TRBJ2-3	TRBV6-5	ASSPGRLTDTQY
TRBJ2-5	TRBV7-3	ASSRGNQETQY
TRBJ2-1	TRBV2	ASSTIPGLAVARHEQF
TRBJ2-5	TRBV21-1	ASSHKSGIETQY
TRBJ2-1	TRBV10-2	ASSDPSVWTYNEQF